This TCR beta chain was found in a study of blood T cells in healthy people across ages. Study-level points and caveats: Across samples, TCR beta diversity tracked strongly with naive T cell percentage. Long-lived and aged donors differed, with more naive CD4+ cells and higher diversity in the long-lived.

V shed 1 base and J shed 5 bases, with 14 bases lying between them. The CDR3 contains 14 residues. Germline loops: CDR1 DFQATT, CDR2 SNEGSKA (reference sequence). With respect to this clonotype: Its antigen is not known.

Then a second PCR, running roughly 6 to 11 cycles, was carried out with a sample-barcoded 5' primer and a J-beta primer mix. TCRdb passed the 5' RACE reads through MiXCR, listing each CDR3 protein once. In the table there are approximately 800,000 distinct CDR3 sequences, approximately 59% of which are singletons. A minimum of 5.5 micrograms of total RNA was extracted per sample. The origin of this receptor is a man aged 25-45 years in good health. The chain carries TRBV20-1 and TRBJ2-5, with no clear D. Sequencing used blood. In nucleotides, the CDR3 is TGCAGTGCTAGAGTTTACGTGTTCGGTGAGACCCAGTACTTC. Amino acid sequence: CSARVYVFGETQYF.